The clone carrying this T cell receptor beta chain has more than one count but fewer than ten. The antigen remains unidentified. Every bit of the isolated RNA underwent reverse transcription, so sequencing read expressed TCRB transcripts. Here immunoSEQ multiplex PCR was the method, and the copy in TCRdb shows in-frame clones only, minus some. The sample has 600,000 to 650,000 clones, about a sixth seen once; the top ten hold around 0.095%. These data come from a study of beta chain features in type 1 diabetes. General observations from the study: All four CD4+ subsets from Type 1 diabetes patients carried moderately but significantly shorter TCRB CDR3s. cDNA-based sequencing might over-represent cells highly expressing TCR.

This sequence was found in a man between 18 and 35 years old in good health. Sequenced: naive CD4+ T cells from blood.

The CDR3 DNA is TGTGCCAGTAGTATAGCAACCGGGGAGCTGTTTTTT. This gives the protein CASSIATGELFF. The chain couples TRBV19 to TRBJ2-2; D is ambiguous. Trimming stripped 1 base from V and 5 bases from J, with 2 bases between. Germline CDR1 reads LNHDA; CDR2 reads SQIVND (reference sequence). The CDR3 totals 12 residues.